This T cell receptor beta chain was retrieved from a study of blood T cell repertoires in COVID-19. Across the study: Samples representing acute and convalescent COVID-19 were sourced from the United States, Italy and Spain.

V lost 5 bases to trimming and J lost 3 bases, with 11 bases between them. The CDR3 totals 14 residues. Germline V lookup: CDR1 SEHNR, CDR2 FQNEAQ (reference sequence). Sequencing used immunoSEQ multiplex PCR; TCRdb keeps in-frame clones, though not all of them. The sample includes roughly 290,000 clones, roughly 87% of them seen just once. Enrollees, about 18 to 95 years old, lived in 24 US areas. Assignments of participants to cohorts depended upon their own reported clinical history. Among Cohort 3 donors, those recovered had two negative PCRs, clearance, or symptom resolution. This clone was counted only a few times.

This chain joins TRBV7-9 and TRBJ1-5; D is unresolved. Material: PBMCs or T cells enriched from blood (not recorded which). The sequence was obtained from a middle-aged woman who had recovered from COVID-19. The CDR3: CASSLDGNNQPQHF. CDR3 coding DNA: TGTGCCAGCAGCCTGGACGGGAACAATCAGCCCCAGCATTTT.